These 11 T cell receptor beta chains originate from one sample sequenced in a study of blood T cell repertoires in COVID-19. Repertoires were generated with immunoSEQ multiplex PCR, while TCRdb's copy carries only in-frame clones and drops some. The repertoire holds 25,000 to 35,000 clones, with about 88% as singletons. Material: peripheral blood. These receptors were taken from a man aged 70 or older with active or convalescent COVID-19.

The J gene is TRBJ1-3, the V gene TRBV9; D is unresolved. CDR3 length: 14 residues. V was shortened by 0 bases and J by 7 bases, with 11 bases between the two germline ends. The germline CDR1 and CDR2 sequences are SGDLS and YYNGEE. The CDR3 region is CASSVDPGLNTIYF. CDR3 bases: TGTGCCAGCAGCGTAGATCCGGGGTTGAACACCATATATTTT.

The chain uses TRBV27 and TRBJ2-7; D ambiguous. The CDR3 is 13 residues long. V was pared by 3 bases and J by 1 base, with 7 bases between. Germline V gene data show CDR1 as MNHEY and CDR2 as SMNVEV (reference sequence). The CDR3 coding sequence is TGTGCCAGCAGTTTGGCCAGTTCCTACGAGCAGTACTTC. It codes for CASSLASSYEQYF.

V and J are TRBV6-5 and TRBJ1-5; maybe TRBD1 (5 bases). Trimming stripped 4 bases from V and 0 bases from J, with 10 bases between. Germline loops: CDR1 MNHEY, CDR2 SVGAGI. The CDR3 covers 15 residues. CDR3 in amino acids: CASSSTANSNQPQHF. The DNA of the CDR3 is TGTGCCAGCAGTTCGACAGCGAATAGCAATCAGCCCCAGCATTTT.

This rearrangement joins TRBV28 to TRBJ1-5; D unresolved. With 1 base removed from V and 6 bases from J, the gap between germline ends came to 4 bases. Germline CDR1 reads MDHEN; CDR2 reads SYDVKM. The CDR3 totals 12 residues. The DNA of the CDR3 is TGTGCCAGCAGTTTATTGAGTCAGCCCCAGCATTTT. This gives the protein CASSLLSQPQHF.

The chain uses TRBV9 and TRBJ1-3; TRBD1 might be the D (5 bases). V shed 4 bases and J shed 8 bases, with 16 bases lying between them. The CDR3 sequence is 14 residues long. Germline V gene data show CDR1 as SGDLS and CDR2 as YYNGEE. This chain's CDR3 is CASSPTEGADTIYF. CDR3 in DNA: TGTGCCAGCAGCCCAACGGAAGGGGCAGACACCATATATTTT. The complete variable domain, with remaining parts taken from reference TRBV9 and TRBJ1-3, reads DSGVTQTPKHLITATGQRVTLRCSPRSGDLSVYWYQQSLDQGLQFLIQYYNGEERAKGNILERFSAQQFPDLHSELNLSSLELGDSALYFCASSPTEGADTIYFGEGSWLTVV.

The rearrangement links TRBV18 to TRBJ1-5; a possible D gene is TRBD1 (5 bases). The germline CDR1 and CDR2 sequences are KGHSH and LQKENI. V lost 0 bases to trimming and J lost 11 bases, with 11 bases between them. The CDR3 runs to 13 residues. CDR3 sequence reads: CASSPPDEGAQHF. In nucleotides, the CDR3 is TGTGCCAGCTCACCACCCGACGAAGGGGCCCAGCATTTT.

The chain has TRBV19 and TRBJ1-1, with D maybe TRBD1 (5 bases). CDR3 length equals 13 residues. Trimming took off 6 bases at V and 3 bases at J, with 11 bases between the two ends. Per the germline V gene, CDR1 is LNHDA and CDR2 is SQIVND (reference sequence). The CDR3 spells CASREGRDTEAFF. The CDR3 region has the DNA TGTGCCAGTAGAGAGGGGAGGGACACTGAAGCTTTCTTT.

In this sample, this clone turned up once. The chain carries TRBV7-2 and TRBJ2-1, with unresolved D. V gave up 5 bases and J gave up 9 bases, with 11 bases separating them. The germline V gene encodes CDR1 SGHTA and CDR2 FQGNSA. The CDR3 loop spans 12 amino acids. CDR3 loop: CASSPLVSEQFF. The CDR3 DNA follows: TGTGCCAGCAGCCCCCTAGTGAGTGAGCAGTTCTTC.

The chain joins TRBV11-3 to TRBJ2-2, with 7 positions matching TRBD1. This CDR3 contains 15 residues. After removal of 5 bases from V and 6 bases from J, the junction contained 9 bases not matched to a gene. Per germline, CDR1 SGHNT and CDR2 YENEEA. CDR3 sequence: CASSALGQIPGELFF. Here the CDR3 DNA reads TGTGCCAGCAGCGCCTTGGGACAGATTCCCGGGGAGCTGTTTTTT.

V is TRBV6-5 and J is TRBJ1-1; D remains unclear. This CDR3 is built from 15 residues. V lost 7 bases, J lost 0 bases, and 15 bases lay in between. Germline CDR1 and CDR2: MNHEY and SVGAGI. The DNA for the CDR3 is TGTGCCAGCACCGCCGCAGTCCACATGAACACTGAAGCTTTCTTT. Protein sequence: CASTAAVHMNTEAFF.

The gene calls are TRBV18 and TRBJ2-1, with D possibly TRBD2 on 8 matching bases. The CDR3 sequence is 20 residues long. Germline V gene lookup returns CDR1 KGHSH and CDR2 LQKENI. V lost 1 base and J lost 2, with 24 bases in between. The CDR3 sequence: CASSPLQGVSGGPTYNEQFF. CDR3 sequence (DNA): TGTGCCAGCTCACCACTGCAGGGGGTCAGCGGGGGCCCGACCTACAATGAGCAGTTCTTC.